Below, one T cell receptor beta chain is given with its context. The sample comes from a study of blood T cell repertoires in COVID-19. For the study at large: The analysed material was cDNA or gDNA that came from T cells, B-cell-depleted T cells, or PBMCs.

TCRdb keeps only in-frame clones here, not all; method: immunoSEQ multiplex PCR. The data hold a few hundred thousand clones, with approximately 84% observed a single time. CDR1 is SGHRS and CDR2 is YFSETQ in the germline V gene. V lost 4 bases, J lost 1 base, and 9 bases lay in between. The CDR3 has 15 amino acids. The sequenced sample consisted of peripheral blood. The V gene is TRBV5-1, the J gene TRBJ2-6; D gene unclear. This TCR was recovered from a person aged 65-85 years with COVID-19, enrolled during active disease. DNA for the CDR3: TGCGCCAGCAGCCCCACAGCTTCTGGGGCCAACGTCCTGACTTTC. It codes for CASSPTASGANVLTF.